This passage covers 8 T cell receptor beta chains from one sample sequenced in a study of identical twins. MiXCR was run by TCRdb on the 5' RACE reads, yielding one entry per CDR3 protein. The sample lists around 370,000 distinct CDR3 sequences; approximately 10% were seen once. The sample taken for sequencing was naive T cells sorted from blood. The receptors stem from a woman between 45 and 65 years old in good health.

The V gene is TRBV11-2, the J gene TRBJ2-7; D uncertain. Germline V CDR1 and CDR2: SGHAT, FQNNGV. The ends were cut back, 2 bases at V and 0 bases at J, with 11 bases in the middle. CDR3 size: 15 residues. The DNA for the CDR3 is TGTGCCAGCAGCTTAAATGTCGACAACTCCTACGAGCAGTACGTC. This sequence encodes CASSLNVDNSYEQYV.

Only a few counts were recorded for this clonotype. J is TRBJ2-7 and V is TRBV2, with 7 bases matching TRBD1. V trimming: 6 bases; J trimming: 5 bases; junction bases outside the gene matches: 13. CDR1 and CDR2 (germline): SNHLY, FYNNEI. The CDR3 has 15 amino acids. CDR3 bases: TGTGCCAGCAGCGCCACCTTCAGACAGGGCCACGAGCAGTACTTC. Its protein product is CASSATFRQGHEQYF.

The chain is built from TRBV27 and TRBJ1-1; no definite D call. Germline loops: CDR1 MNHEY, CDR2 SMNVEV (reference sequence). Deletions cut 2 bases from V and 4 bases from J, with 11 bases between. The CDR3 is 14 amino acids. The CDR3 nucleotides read TGTGCCAGCAGTTTAAATCCCCATCGCACTGAAGCTTTCTTT. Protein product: CASSLNPHRTEAFF.

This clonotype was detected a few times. The DNA for the CDR3 is TGTGCCACCAGTCCCGGAGCATCCCACGGGGAGACCCAGTACTTC. Protein product: CATSPGASHGETQYF. The chain joins TRBV24-1 to TRBJ2-5, with no clear D. Trimming removed 6 bases at V and 5 bases at J, with 18 bases between. The CDR3 sequence is 15 residues long. Germline V gives CDR1 KGHDR, CDR2 SFDVKD.

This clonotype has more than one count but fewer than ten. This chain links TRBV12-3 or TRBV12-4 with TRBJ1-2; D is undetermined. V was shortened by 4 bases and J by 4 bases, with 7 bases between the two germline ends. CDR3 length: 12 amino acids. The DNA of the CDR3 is TGTGCCAGCAGTTGGACCCCCTATGGCTACACCTTC. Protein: CASSWTPYGYTF.

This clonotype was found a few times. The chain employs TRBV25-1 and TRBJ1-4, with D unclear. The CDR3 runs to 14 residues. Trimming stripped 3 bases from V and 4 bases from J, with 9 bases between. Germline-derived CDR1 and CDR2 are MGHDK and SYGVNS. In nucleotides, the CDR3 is TGTGCCAGCAGTGACGAAGGGATTAATGAAAAACTGTTTTTT. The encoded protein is CASSDEGINEKLFF.

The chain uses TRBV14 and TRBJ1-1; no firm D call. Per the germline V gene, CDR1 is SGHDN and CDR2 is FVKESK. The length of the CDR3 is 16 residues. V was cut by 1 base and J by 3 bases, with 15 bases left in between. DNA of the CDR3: TGTGCCAGCAGCCAAGCCGCCTACGGGTTTGACACTGAAGCTTTCTTT. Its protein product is CASSQAAYGFDTEAFF.

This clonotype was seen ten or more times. The CDR3 region is CASSQGLADLNTGELFF. The CDR3 region has the DNA TGTGCCAGCAGCCAGGGACTAGCGGATCTCAACACCGGGGAGCTGTTTTTT. This chain joins TRBV4-2 and TRBJ2-2; 11 nucleotides match TRBD2. Germline V lookup: CDR1 LGHNA, CDR2 YNFKEQ. CDR3 size: 17 residues. Trimming at V came to 3 bases and at J to 2 bases, leaving 5 bases not matched to a gene.